Listed here are 10 T cell receptor beta chains from one sample, sequenced in a study of radiation and T cells in renal cell carcinoma. Time point here: blood 4 weeks post-SBRT, at nephrectomy. Treatment: 15 Gy SBRT to primary tumor, nephrectomy 4 weeks later. Sequencing used immunoSEQ multiplex PCR; TCRdb keeps in-frame clones, though not all of them. The sample has 140,000 to 150,000 clones; 70% to 90% are singletons. Sequencing was performed on blood, taken from a patient whose treatment included radiotherapy and nephrectomy. These receptors came from a woman between 45 and 60 years old with renal cell carcinoma.

The chain employs TRBV30 and TRBJ2-7; D remains unclear. Trimming removed 2 bases from V and 6 bases from J, with 8 bases in between. The CDR3 length is 11 residues. The V gene's germline CDR1 is GTSNPN and CDR2 SVGIG (reference sequence). CDR3 sequence (DNA): TGTGCCTGGAGTTCGTCGTTCGAGCAGTACTTC. Its translation: CAWSSSFEQYF.

This chain connects TRBV7-2 to TRBJ2-1; either TRBD1 or TRBD2 may fit D (6 bases each). Trimming took off 6 bases at V and 0 bases at J, with 15 bases between the two ends. The CDR3 contains 16 residues. CDR1 and CDR2 from the germline V gene are SGHTA and FQGNSA. CDR3 coding DNA: TGTGCCAGCAGGGAGGGGGGCTATAACTCCTACAATGAGCAGTTCTTC. It codes for CASREGGYNSYNEQFF.

The rearrangement joins TRBV10-3 to TRBJ2-6, with D perhaps assigned TRBD1 or TRBD2 (6 bases each). Trimming left V 3 bases short and J 0 bases short, with 9 bases between. CDR1 and CDR2 (germline): ENHRY, SYGVKD. The CDR3 totals 16 residues. The CDR3 here is CAISDGGHSGANVLTF. CDR3 bases: TGTGCCATCAGTGATGGGGGGCACTCTGGGGCCAACGTCCTGACTTTC.

This clone is a singleton in its sample. The V call is TRBV7-2, the J call TRBJ2-7; D is uncertain. The V end lost 3 bases, the J end lost 0 bases, and 0 bases lay between the germline ends. There are 11 residues in the CDR3. Per germline, CDR1 SGHTA and CDR2 FQGNSA. CDR3 region: CASSFSYEQYF. The CDR3 region has the DNA TGTGCCAGCAGCTTCTCCTACGAGCAGTACTTC.

The rearrangement links TRBV19 to TRBJ2-1; D gene ambiguous. CDR1 and CDR2 from the germline V gene are LNHDA and SQIVND (reference sequence). V was clipped by 4 bases and J by 6 bases, with 16 bases between them. CDR3 size: 15 residues. The CDR3 loop reads CASSTHVSRSNEQFF. The CDR3 nucleotides read TGTGCCAGTAGTACCCACGTCAGTAGATCCAATGAGCAGTTCTTC.

In its sample, this clone was seen once. V gene TRBV19 combines with J gene TRBJ2-7; 9 nucleotides agree with TRBD2. Germline V gene lookup returns CDR1 LNHDA and CDR2 SQIVND (reference sequence). The CDR3 spans 15 residues. With V trimmed by 5 bases and J by 2 bases, 7 bases remained unmatched. CDR3 DNA: TGTGCCAGTAGTGTAGCGGGAGAGGAGGCCTACGAGCAGTACTTC. This translates into CASSVAGEEAYEQYF.

V usage is TRBV5-1 and J usage is TRBJ2-2; 9 nucleotides match TRBD1. Germline trimming cut 2 bases from V and 6 bases from J; bases unmatched to any gene: 8. The CDR3 spans 16 residues. CDR1 and CDR2 from the germline V gene are SGHRS and YFSETQ. CDR3 protein: CASSLNQRTGAGELFF. The CDR3 DNA reads as TGCGCCAGCAGCTTAAATCAACGGACAGGGGCCGGGGAGCTGTTTTTT.

This chain connects TRBV9 to TRBJ2-7; TRBD1 matches at 11 bases. V was pared by 1 base and J by 7 bases, with 7 bases of the junction left unmatched. This CDR3 is built from 15 residues. Germline loops: CDR1 SGDLS, CDR2 YYNGEE. The CDR3 DNA is TGTGCCAGCAGCGTACGCGGGACAGGGGGACGTGAGCAGTACTTC. Its translation: CASSVRGTGGREQYF.

The chain recombines TRBV7-2 with TRBJ1-2, with D tentatively TRBD1 (5 bases). Trimming removed 2 bases from V and 8 bases from J, with 15 bases in between. The CDR3 sequence is 14 residues long. Looked up from germline, CDR1 is SGHTA and CDR2 is FQGNSA. The CDR3 sequence: CASSLPGTAGGYTF. CDR3 coding DNA: TGTGCCAGCAGCTTACCGGGGACGGCGGGCGGCTACACCTTC.

The chain recombines TRBV18 with TRBJ2-1; 9 positions agree with TRBD2. In germline, CDR1 is KGHSH, CDR2 LQKENI. Trimming took 2 bases from V and 3 from J; bases not matched to a gene: 2. The CDR3 totals 15 residues. DNA of the CDR3: TGTGCCAGCTCACCAAGCGGGAGGATCTACAATGAGCAGTTCTTC. This encodes CASSPSGRIYNEQFF. Supplemented by reference TRBV18 and TRBJ2-1, the full variable domain reads NAGVMQNPRHLVRRRGQEARLRCSPMKGHSHVYWYRQLPEEGLKFMVYLQKENIIDESGMPKERFSAEFPKEGPSILRIQQVVRGDSAAYFCASSPSGRIYNEQFFGPGTRLTVL.